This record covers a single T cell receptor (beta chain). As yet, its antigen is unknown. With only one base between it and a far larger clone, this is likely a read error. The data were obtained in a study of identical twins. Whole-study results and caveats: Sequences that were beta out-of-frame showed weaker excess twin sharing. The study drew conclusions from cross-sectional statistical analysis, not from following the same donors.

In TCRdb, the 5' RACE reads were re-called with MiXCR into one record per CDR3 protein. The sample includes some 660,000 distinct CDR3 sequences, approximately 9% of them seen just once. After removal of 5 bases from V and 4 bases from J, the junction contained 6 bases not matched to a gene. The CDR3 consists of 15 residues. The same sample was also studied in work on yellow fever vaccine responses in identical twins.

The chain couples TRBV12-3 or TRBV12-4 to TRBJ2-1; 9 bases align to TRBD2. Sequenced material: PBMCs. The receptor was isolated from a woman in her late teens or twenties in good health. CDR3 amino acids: CASSPLAGRYNEQFF. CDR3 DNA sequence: TGTGCCAGCAGTCCCCTAGCGGGGCGGTACAATGAGCAGTTCTTC.